This T cell receptor beta chain was obtained from a study of cytomegalovirus exposure and HLA in healthy donors. PCR amplification relied on 60 Vbeta primers (plus 13 Jbeta primers). Method: immunoSEQ multiplex PCR; TCRdb's copy keeps in-frame clones and lacks some. This table has about 140,000 clones, 82% appearing once. Concerning this clone itself: The antigen is not known.

Study-level results: Later on, an analysis showed TCR association rates differing by HLA locus, with DRB1 the most and HLA-C the fewest.

Sequencing input: PBMCs. The TCR was taken from a man aged 25-45 years in good health and CMV-seropositive.

CDR3 bases: TGCGCCAGCAGCCCCGGGCGCGGAGGGGAAGAGACCCAGTACTTC. Translation gives CASSPGRGGEETQYF. The chain uses TRBV4-1 and TRBJ2-5, with D possibly TRBD2 on 6 matching bases. The CDR3 consists of 15 residues. Germline lookup yields CDR1 MGHRA and CDR2 YSYEKL. V shed 4 bases and J shed 3 bases, with 15 bases lying between them.